These 8 T cell receptor beta chains were sequenced from one sample in a study of monozygotic twins with inflammatory bowel disease. Reanalyzing the 5' RACE reads, TCRdb keeps one entry per CDR3 protein, without DNA. The listing records around 220,000 distinct CDR3 sequences. The sequenced sample consisted of blood. The receptors were gathered from a human donor with ulcerative colitis or Crohn's disease, or a healthy co-twin of an affected twin (not recorded which).

The chain is built from TRBV7-2 and TRBJ2-5; TCRdb indicates TRBD1, and absent DNA this call remains unverified. There are 16 residues in the CDR3. CDR1 SGHTA and CDR2 FQGNSA come from the germline V gene. Here the CDR3 reads CASSPWTGATQETQYF.

The V gene is TRBV7-2, the J gene TRBJ2-5. This CDR3 has 14 residues. The germline gives CDR1 SGHTA, CDR2 FQGNSA. CDR3 region: CASSSWGSQETQYF.

This chain connects TRBV5-1 to TRBJ2-5; the D gene TCRdb calls, TRBD1, cannot be checked with no DNA. The CDR3 is 13 amino acids. Germline loops: CDR1 SGHRS, CDR2 YFSETQ. The CDR3 here is CASRPDSQETQYF. The variable domain in full, completed from reference TRBV5-1 and TRBJ2-5, reads KAGVTQTPRYLIKTRGQQVTLSCSPISGHRSVSWYQQTPGQGLQFLFEYFSETQRNKGNFPGRFSGRQFSNSRSEMNVSTLELGDSALYLCASRPDSQETQYFGPGTRLLVL.

This chain links TRBV7-6 with TRBJ2-3; TCRdb selects TRBD2, and the lack of DNA leaves this call unchecked. Germline V gives CDR1 SGHVS, CDR2 FNYEAQ. The CDR3 is 17 residues long. The CDR3 loop is CASSRGTSGGLDDTQYF.

The chain employs TRBV5-5 and TRBJ2-1; TCRdb lists TRBD2, though no DNA is available to test this call. The V gene's germline CDR1 is SGHKS and CDR2 YYEKEE (reference sequence). The CDR3 runs to 16 residues. CDR3: CASSGSSGGAVHEQFF.

The CDR3 sequence is CASSIEGPTGLMSYEQFF. The J gene is TRBJ2-1, the V gene TRBV19; there is no DNA to check the TCRdb D call of TRBD1. This CDR3 comprises 18 residues. Germline assignment: CDR1 LNHDA and CDR2 SQIVND (reference sequence).

CDR3 loop: CSAYDRAHEKLFF. The chain joins TRBV20-1 to TRBJ1-4; TCRdb's D gene call, TRBD1, goes unchecked for lack of DNA. This CDR3 has 13 amino acids. Germline loops: CDR1 DFQATT, CDR2 SNEGSKA (reference sequence).

The chain carries TRBV9 and TRBJ2-3; there is no DNA to check the TCRdb D call of TRBD2. The germline gives CDR1 SGDLS, CDR2 YYNGEE. This CDR3 region has 15 residues. The CDR3 protein is CASSTRGLPTDTQYF. Using reference TRBV9 and TRBJ2-3 for the parts outside the CDR3, the full variable domain is DSGVTQTPKHLITATGQRVTLRCSPRSGDLSVYWYQQSLDQGLQFLIQYYNGEERAKGNILERFSAQQFPDLHSELNLSSLELGDSALYFCASSTRGLPTDTQYFGPGTRLTVL.